This TCR beta chain was observed in a study of human T cells and chemical hapten exposure. The authors' processing: From about 20,000 to 690,000 TCRs were found per sample, with a median of about 100,000. TCRdb re-derived calls from the RACE reads in MiXCR, one entry per CDR3 protein. The V and J calls follow TCRdb's processing rather than the paper's. The data show 35,000 to 50,000 distinct CDR3 sequences, around 9.3% seen once. Overall study results and limits: Expanded TCRs grouped into significantly more large CDR3 similarity clusters than controls produced.

Time point specified: patch test 2, 6 weeks after DPC sensitization. Specified treatment: therapeutic diphenylcyclopropenone sensitization with weekly scalp DPC. This clonotype was found many times. The antigen is not known. The clonotype comes from a woman aged 40-49 years with alopecia areata. Some clones in this sample may be carry-over from other donors' samples. Specimen: whole blood, collected in connection with sensitization to the hapten diphenylcyclopropenone (DPC).

The CDR3 DNA sequence: TGCGCCAGCAGCCAAGATCGGAGTGCCTATGGCTACACCTTC. It is translated as CASSQDRSAYGYTF. The V gene is TRBV4-3, the J gene TRBJ1-2; D is unresolved. CDR3 length equals 14 residues. Germline V gives CDR1 LGHNA, CDR2 YSLEER. Trimming took off 0 bases at V and 4 bases at J, with 9 bases between the two ends.